Sequencing of this T cell receptor beta chain was carried out in a study of cytomegalovirus exposure and HLA in healthy donors. Across the study: Roughly 180 million T cells yielded approximately 100 million unique TCR beta sequences, as an earlier analysis found. Drawn from HLA-typed donors, tens of millions of unique TCRs were held in an early data release. Study results and limitations: Common viral pathogens seemed, in a later analysis, to connect with several of the most significant clusters. Earlier analysis found most TCR beta V segments productive about 87% or about 30% of the time.

PCR was performed using 60 Vbeta and 13 Jbeta primers. Sequenced by immunoSEQ multiplex PCR; TCRdb stores in-frame clones only, minus some. The sample holds around 100,000 clones. V gave up 5 bases and J gave up 5 bases; unmatched junction bases: 4. Germline CDR1 and CDR2: SEHNR and FQNEAQ (reference sequence). This CDR3 has 14 residues. Comments on this clone: Its antigen is still unknown.

Sequenced material: PBMCs. The sequence was obtained from a man aged 45-60 years in good health and CMV-seronegative. The gene calls are TRBV7-9 and TRBJ2-1, with 9 bases identical to TRBD1. The CDR3, as DNA: TGTGCCAGCAGCACACGGACAGGGGACAATGAGCAGTTCTTC. This sequence encodes CASSTRTGDNEQFF.